This record covers a single TCR beta chain. The data derive from a study of blood T cell repertoires in COVID-19. Study summary: From the United States, Italy and Spain came samples of acute and convalescent COVID-19. T cells, B-cell-depleted T cells, or PBMCs supplied cDNA or gDNA.

In the original workflow: Scientists estimated how many nucleated cells there were by amplifying reference gene primers. The repertoire was sequenced with immunoSEQ multiplex PCR; TCRdb's copy has only in-frame clones and lacks some. For V, J and clone size, that table is used; D and trimming come from the DNA. Among tens of thousands of clones listed, 80% were seen once. The germline V gene encodes CDR1 SEHNR and CDR2 FQNEAQ (reference sequence). The CDR3 is 17 amino acids. V trimming: 5 bases; J trimming: 6 bases; junction bases outside the gene matches: 17. The sequence came from a woman in her 70s with acute or convalescent COVID-19. The sample was peripheral blood. The V call is TRBV7-9, the J call TRBJ1-2, with 8 bases fitting TRBD1. The CDR3 region is CASSLPRQGKGVHGYTF. In nucleotides, the CDR3 is TGTGCCAGCAGCCTGCCCAGACAGGGGAAAGGGGTTCATGGCTACACCTTC.